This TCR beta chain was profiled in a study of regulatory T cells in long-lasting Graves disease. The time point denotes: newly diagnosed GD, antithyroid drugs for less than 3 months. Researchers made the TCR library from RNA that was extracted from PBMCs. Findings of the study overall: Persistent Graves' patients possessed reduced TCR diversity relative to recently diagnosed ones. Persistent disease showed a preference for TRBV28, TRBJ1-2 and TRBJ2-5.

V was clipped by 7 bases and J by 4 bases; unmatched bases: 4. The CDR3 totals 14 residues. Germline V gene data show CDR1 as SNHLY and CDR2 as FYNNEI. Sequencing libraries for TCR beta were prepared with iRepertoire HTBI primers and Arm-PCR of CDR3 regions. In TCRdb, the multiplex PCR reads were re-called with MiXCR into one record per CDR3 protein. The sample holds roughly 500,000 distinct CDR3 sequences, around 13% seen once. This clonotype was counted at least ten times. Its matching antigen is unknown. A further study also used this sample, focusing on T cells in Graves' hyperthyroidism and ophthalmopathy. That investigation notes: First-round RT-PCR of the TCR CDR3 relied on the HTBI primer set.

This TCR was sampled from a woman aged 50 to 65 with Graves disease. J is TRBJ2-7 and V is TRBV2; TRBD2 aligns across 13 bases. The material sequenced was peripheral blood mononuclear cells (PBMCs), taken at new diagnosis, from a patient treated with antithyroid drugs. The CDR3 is CASNPTSGRYEQYF. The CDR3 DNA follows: TGTGCCAGCAACCCGACTAGCGGGAGGTACGAGCAGTACTTC.